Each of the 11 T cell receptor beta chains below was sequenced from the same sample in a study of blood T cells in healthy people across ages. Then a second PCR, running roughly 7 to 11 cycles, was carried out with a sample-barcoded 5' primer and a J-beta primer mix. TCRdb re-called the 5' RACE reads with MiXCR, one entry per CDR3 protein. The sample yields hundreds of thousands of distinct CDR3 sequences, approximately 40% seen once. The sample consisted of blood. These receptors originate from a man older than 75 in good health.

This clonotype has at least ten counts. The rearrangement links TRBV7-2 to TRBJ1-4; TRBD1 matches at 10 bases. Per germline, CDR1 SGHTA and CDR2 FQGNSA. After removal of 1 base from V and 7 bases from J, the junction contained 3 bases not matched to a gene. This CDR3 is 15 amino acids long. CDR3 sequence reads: CASSLDWTGGEKLFF. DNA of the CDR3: TGTGCCAGCAGCTTAGATTGGACAGGGGGTGAAAAACTGTTTTTT. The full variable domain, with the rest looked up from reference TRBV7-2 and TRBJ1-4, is GAGVSQSPSNKVTEKGKDVELRCDPISGHTALYWYRQSLGQGLEFLIYFQGNSAPDKSGLPSDRFSAERTGGSVSTLTIQRTQQEDSAVYLCASSLDWTGGEKLFFGSGTQLSVL.

The CDR3 region is CAIRDTGGDSGYTF. CDR3 sequence (DNA): TGTGCCATCAGGGACACAGGGGGCGATTCTGGCTACACCTTC. The chain uses TRBV10-3 and TRBJ1-2, with 9 bases matching TRBD1. From germline, CDR1 is ENHRY and CDR2 SYGVKD. The V segment lost 6 bases and the J segment 7 bases; nucleotides outside the gene matches: 9. The CDR3 covers 14 residues.

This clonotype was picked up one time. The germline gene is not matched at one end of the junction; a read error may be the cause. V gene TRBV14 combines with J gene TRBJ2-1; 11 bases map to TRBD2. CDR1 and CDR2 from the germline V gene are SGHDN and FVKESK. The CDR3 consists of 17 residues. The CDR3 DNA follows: TGTGCCAGCAGCTCGTACCATCTAGCGGGGGGCAACAATGAACAGTTCTTC. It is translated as CASSSYHLAGGNNEQFF.

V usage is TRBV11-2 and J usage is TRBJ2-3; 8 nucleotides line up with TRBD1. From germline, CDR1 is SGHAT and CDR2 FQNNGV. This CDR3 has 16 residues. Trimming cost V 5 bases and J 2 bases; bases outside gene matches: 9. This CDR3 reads CASSRRGTGYTDTQYF. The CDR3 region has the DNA TGTGCCAGCAGCCGCAGGGGGACAGGTTACACAGATACGCAGTATTTT.

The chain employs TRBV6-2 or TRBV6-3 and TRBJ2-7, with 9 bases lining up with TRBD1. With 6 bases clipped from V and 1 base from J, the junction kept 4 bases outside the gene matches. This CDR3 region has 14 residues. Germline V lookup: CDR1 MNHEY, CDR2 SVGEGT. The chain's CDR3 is CASSGTGLSYEQYF. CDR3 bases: TGTGCCAGCAGCGGGACAGGGCTGTCCTACGAGCAGTACTTC.

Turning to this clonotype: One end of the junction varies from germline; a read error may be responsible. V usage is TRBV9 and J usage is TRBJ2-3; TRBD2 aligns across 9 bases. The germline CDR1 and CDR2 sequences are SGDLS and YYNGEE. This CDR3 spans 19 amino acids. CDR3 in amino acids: CASSVGGAGGVMDTDTQYF. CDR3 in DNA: TGTGCTAGCAGCGTAGGAGGAGCGGGAGGAGTCATGGACACAGATACGCAGTATTTT. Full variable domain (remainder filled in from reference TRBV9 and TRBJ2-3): DSGVTQTPKHLITATGQRVTLRCSPRSGDLSVYWYQQSLDQGLQFLIQYYNGEERAKGNILERFSAQQFPDLHSELNLSSLELGDSALYFCASSVGGAGGVMDTDTQYFGPGTRLTVL.

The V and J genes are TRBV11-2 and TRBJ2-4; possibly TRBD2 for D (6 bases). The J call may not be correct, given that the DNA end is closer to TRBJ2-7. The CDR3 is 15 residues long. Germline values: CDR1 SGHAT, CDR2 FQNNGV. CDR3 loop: CASSFWGVAGSEQYF. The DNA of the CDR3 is TGTGCCAGCAGCTTTTGGGGGGTCGCGGGCAGCGAGCAGTACTTC.

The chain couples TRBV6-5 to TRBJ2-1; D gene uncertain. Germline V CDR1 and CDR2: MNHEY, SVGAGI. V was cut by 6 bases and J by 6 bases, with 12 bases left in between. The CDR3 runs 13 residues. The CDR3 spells CASSPPLLNEQFF. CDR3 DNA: TGTGCCAGCAGCCCTCCTCTTCTCAATGAGCAGTTCTTC.

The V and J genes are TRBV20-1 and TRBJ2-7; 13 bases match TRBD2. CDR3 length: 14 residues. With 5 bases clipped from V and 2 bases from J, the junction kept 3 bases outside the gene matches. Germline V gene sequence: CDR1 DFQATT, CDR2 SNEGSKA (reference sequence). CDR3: CSAGTSGKTYEQYF. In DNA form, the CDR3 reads TGCAGTGCTGGGACTAGCGGGAAAACCTACGAGCAGTACTTC.

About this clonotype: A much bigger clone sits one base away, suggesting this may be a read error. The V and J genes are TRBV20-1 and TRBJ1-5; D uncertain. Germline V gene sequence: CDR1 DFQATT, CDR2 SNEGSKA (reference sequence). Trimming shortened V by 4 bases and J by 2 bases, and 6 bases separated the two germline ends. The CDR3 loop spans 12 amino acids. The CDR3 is CSAISGNQPQHF. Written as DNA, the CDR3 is TGCAGTGCTATTAGTGGCAATCAGCCCCAGCATTTT.

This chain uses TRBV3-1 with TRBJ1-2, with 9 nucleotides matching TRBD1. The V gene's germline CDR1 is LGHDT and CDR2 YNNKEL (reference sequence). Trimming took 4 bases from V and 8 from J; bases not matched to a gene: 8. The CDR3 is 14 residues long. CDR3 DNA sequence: TGTGCCAGCAGCCGACGGACAGGGGAGGGCGGCTACACCTTC. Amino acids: CASSRRTGEGGYTF.